Sequencing of this T cell receptor beta chain was carried out in a study of T cells in Graves' hyperthyroidism and ophthalmopathy. Amplification of TCR beta CDR3 regions was performed using RNA transcripts as template. The study used the HTBI primer set for a first-round RT-PCR of the TCR CDR3. TCRdb itself ran the multiplex PCR reads through MiXCR, one entry per CDR3 protein. The data contain under 250,000 distinct CDR3 sequences, approximately 23% of them singletons. The sample holds many counts of this clonotype. This CDR3 spans 13 amino acids. The junction had 1 base not matched to a gene; V was cut back by 3 bases and J by 2 bases. Germline CDR1 and CDR2: MNHEY and SMNVEV (reference sequence).

V and J are TRBV27 and TRBJ2-7; 7 nucleotides align to TRBD2. Sequencing was done on a sample of blood. This sequence originates from a woman between 35 and 50 years old with Graves' ophthalmopathy. The CDR3 DNA follows: TGTGCCAGCAGTTTTGGACTAGCCTACGAGCAGTACTTC. Translation gives CASSFGLAYEQYF.